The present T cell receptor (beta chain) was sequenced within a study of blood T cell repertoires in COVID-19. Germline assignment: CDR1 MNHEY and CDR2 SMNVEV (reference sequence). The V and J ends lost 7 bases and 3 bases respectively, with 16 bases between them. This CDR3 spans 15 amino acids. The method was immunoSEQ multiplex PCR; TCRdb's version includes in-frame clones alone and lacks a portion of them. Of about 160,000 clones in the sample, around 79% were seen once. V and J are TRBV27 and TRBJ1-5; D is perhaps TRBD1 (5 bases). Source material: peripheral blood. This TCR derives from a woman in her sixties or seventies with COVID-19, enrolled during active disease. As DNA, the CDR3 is TGTGCCAGCACCACTGACAGCCTCACCAATCAGCCCCAGCATTTT. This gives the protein CASTTDSLTNQPQHF.